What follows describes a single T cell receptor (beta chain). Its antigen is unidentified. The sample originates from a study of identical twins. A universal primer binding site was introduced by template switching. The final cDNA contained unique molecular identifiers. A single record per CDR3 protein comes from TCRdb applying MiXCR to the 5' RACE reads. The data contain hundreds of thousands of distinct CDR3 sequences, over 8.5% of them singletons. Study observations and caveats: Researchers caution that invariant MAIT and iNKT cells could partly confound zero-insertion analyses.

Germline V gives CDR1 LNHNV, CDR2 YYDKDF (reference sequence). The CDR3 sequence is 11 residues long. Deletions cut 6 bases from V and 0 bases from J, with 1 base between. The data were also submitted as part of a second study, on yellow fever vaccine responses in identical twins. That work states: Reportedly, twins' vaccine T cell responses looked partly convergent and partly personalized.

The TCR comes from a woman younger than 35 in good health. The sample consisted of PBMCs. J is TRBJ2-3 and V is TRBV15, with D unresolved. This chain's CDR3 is CATRSTDTQYF. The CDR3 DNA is TGTGCCACCAGAAGCACAGATACGCAGTATTTT.